What follows describes a single T cell receptor beta chain. Its cognate antigen is unknown. The entry originates in a study of vaccination and CD4 T cells after COVID-19. Overall study: Convalescent donors were composed of six males and four females, of whom two were Hispanic. Blood was drawn a median around 70 days post second dose, range 14 to 241. Once vaccinated, a few convalescent patients provided samples at day 14 and again at days 161 to 241 post-vaccination.

Noted time point: late sampling 161 to 241 days after vaccination in three convalescent patients. Documented treatment: approximately 9-day PBMC culture with coronavirus spike peptide pools or control peptides (ViraFEST assay). TCRs were sequenced by ViraFEST after antigen-specific T cells had been expanded with peptide pools. Trimming cost V 3 bases and J 4 bases, with 16 bases left between them. There are 14 residues in the CDR3. The germline V gene encodes CDR1 DFQATT and CDR2 SNEGSKA (reference sequence). Cultured CD4+ T cell DNA was sequenced using the Oncomine TCR Beta short-read assay. TCRdb re-derived calls from the PCR reads in MiXCR, one entry per CDR3 protein. Here the sample spans 23,000 or so distinct CDR3 sequences, 30% being singletons.

The chain has TRBV20-1 and TRBJ2-7, with a weak D call TRBD1 (6 bases). Source: CD4+ T cells from blood, cultured in vitro, taken about 7 months after SARS-CoV-2 vaccination. This sequence was found in a human donor who had recovered from COVID-19. Here the CDR3 reads CSASWQGLMYEQYF. Here the CDR3 DNA reads TGCAGTGCTAGTTGGCAGGGGCTGATGTACGAGCAGTACTTC.